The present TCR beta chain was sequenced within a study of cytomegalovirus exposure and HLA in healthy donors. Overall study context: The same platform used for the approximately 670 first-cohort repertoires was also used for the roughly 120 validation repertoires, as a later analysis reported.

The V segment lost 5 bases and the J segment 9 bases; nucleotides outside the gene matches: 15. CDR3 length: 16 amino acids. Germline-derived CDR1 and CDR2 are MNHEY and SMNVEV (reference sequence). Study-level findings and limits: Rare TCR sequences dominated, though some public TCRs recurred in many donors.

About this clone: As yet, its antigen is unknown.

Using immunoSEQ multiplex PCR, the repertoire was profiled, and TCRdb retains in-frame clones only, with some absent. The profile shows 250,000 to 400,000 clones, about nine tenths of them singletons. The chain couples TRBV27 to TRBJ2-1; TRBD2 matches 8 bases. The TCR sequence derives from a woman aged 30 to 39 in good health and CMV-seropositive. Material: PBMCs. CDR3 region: CASSPQLADLGSEQFF. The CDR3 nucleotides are TGTGCCAGCAGTCCCCAACTAGCGGACTTGGGGAGTGAGCAGTTCTTC.